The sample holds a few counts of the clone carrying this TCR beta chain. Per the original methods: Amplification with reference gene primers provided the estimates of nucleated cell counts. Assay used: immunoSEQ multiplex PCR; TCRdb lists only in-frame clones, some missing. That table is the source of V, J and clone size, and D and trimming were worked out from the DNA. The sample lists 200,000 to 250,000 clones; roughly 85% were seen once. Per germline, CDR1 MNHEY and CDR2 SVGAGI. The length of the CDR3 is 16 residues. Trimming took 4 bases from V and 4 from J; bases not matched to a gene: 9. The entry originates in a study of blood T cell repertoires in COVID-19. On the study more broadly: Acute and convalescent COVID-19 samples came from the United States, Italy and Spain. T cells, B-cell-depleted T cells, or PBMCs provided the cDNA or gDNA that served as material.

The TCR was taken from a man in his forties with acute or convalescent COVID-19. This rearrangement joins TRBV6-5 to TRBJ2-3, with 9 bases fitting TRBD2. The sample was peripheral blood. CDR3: CASSSLAGDGADTQYF. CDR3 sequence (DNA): TGTGCCAGCAGTTCCTTAGCGGGGGATGGCGCAGATACGCAGTATTTT.